This TCR beta chain was identified in a study of blood T cell repertoires in COVID-19 (dated by TCRdb to between 2020 and 2021). For context, the study as a whole: The collaborator samples originated in the United States, Italy and Spain and spanned the acute and convalescent phases of COVID-19. The prospective study material was composed of cDNA or gDNA derived from T cells, B-cell-depleted T cells, or PBMCs. Deeply sampled blood TCRbeta repertoires from subjects exposed to, actively infected with, or recovered from COVID-19 were included in the dataset. A freely available public database, intended as a resource for researchers studying the immune response to SARS-CoV-2, is where the repertoires were released. The samples were drawn from two sources: the first 160 participants of the ongoing ImmuneRACE study, and 1,254 subjects contributed by 6 global collaborators. Sample metadata almost always included a de-identified subject ID, COVID-19 status, age in years and sex. HLA class I and class II types, where available, came from metadata supplied by the sample provider rather than from assay-based typing. What the authors observed across the whole study: Clinical and demographic metadata were provided uncurated, with the amount varying by source and participant.

CDR1 and CDR2 (SNHLY, FYNNEI) derive from the germline V gene. Trimming takes 6 bases off V and 3 bases off J; junction bases not matched to a gene: 6. Counted from cysteine to phenylalanine, this CDR3 has 14 amino acids. Only CDR3 DNA remains: 42 bases, in frame from the first base. The immunoSEQ Assay, a bias-controlled multiplex PCR, was used to amplify TCRbeta CDR3 regions from genomic DNA. The paper's data handling went like this. Within the assay, amplification of reference gene primers was used to estimate how many nucleated cells each sample contained. Sequence reads were collapsed and filtered to measure the absolute abundance of every unique TCRbeta CDR3 rearrangement. For each sample, productive Simpson clonality was calculated as the square root of Simpson's diversity index over productive rearrangements. The immuneACCESS repertoire file appears here via TCRdb, limited to in-frame rearrangements. These files lack a portion of the clones; in checked studies, under half of the deficit traces to unresolved V genes, and the cause of the others is not known. V and J calls plus clone size are reproduced from that table; the DNA served to infer D and trimming. Here the sample has nearly 350,000 clones; over 75% occur a single time. The ten largest clones add up to more than 1% of the sample.

Worth noting for this clone: Its antigen target is currently unknown. Base quality data are lacking; no much larger clone is found one base away.

In the prospective study, participants were roughly 18 to 100 years old, resided in about 25 geographic areas of the United States, and were enrolled through a virtual design. In the prospective study, participants were assigned to cohorts based on the clinical history participants reported in a screening survey and a study questionnaire. For ImmuneRACE Cohort 3, a participant was defined as recovered based on two consecutive negative NP/OP PCR tests, clearance by a healthcare professional, or resolution of symptoms. Each participant in the prospective study had whole blood, serum and a nasopharyngeal or oropharyngeal swab collected by mobile phlebotomists. Over a 2-month period, participants in the prospective study had the option of providing additional blood draws and questionnaires. Before DNA extraction, prospective study blood samples were shipped either frozen or at room temperature.

The sequence came from a woman in her thirties who had recovered from COVID-19. The V and J genes are TRBV2 and TRBJ2-3, with TRBD2 matching 7 junction bases. Sequences were obtained from PBMCs or T cells enriched from blood (not recorded which). For the CDR3, the sequence is CASRSGEGTDTQYF. Here is the DNA: TGTGCCAGCAGGTCCGGGGAGGGAACAGATACGCAGTATTTT.